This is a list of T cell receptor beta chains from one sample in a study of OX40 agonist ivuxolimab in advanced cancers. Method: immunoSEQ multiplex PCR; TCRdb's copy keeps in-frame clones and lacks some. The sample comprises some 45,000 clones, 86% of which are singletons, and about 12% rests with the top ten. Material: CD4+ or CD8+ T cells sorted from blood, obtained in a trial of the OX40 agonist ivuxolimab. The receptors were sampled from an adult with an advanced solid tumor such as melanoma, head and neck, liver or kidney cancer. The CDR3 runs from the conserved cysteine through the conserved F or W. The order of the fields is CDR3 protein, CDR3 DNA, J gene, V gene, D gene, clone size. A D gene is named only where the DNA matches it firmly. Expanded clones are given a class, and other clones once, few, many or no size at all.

cdr3_aa: CASSQDGDLGNTQYF
cdr3_nt: TGTGCCAGCAGCCAAGATGGAGACCTAGGGAATACGCAGTATTTT
j_call: TRBJ2-3
v_call: TRBV4-2
d_call: NA
clone_size: once

cdr3_aa: CASSALQGLNTEAFF
cdr3_nt: TGTGCCAGCAGTGCACTACAGGGTTTGAACACTGAAGCTTTCTTT
j_call: TRBJ1-1
v_call: TRBV27
d_call: NA
clone_size: NA

cdr3_aa: CASRSGHTQYF
cdr3_nt: TGTGCCAGCAGGTCTGGCCATACGCAGTATTTT
j_call: TRBJ2-3
v_call: TRBV25-1
d_call: NA
clone_size: NA

cdr3_aa: CASSIRTASTDTQYF
cdr3_nt: TGTGCCAGCAGTATCCGGACTGCAAGCACAGATACGCAGTATTTT
j_call: TRBJ2-3
v_call: TRBV27
d_call: NA
clone_size: NA

cdr3_aa: CASSEGLYGYTF
cdr3_nt: TGTGCCAGCAGCGAAGGGCTCTATGGCTACACCTTC
j_call: TRBJ1-2
v_call: TRBV5-4
d_call: NA
clone_size: NA

cdr3_aa: CSVEDVHGTEVPYYGYTF
cdr3_nt: TGCAGCGTTGAAGATGTGCACGGGACAGAGGTCCCCTACTATGGCTACACCTTC
j_call: TRBJ1-2
v_call: TRBV29-1
d_call: TRBD1
clone_size: medium-sized

cdr3_aa: CASSSGIWGTNEQFF
cdr3_nt: TGTGCCAGTAGTTCCGGGATTTGGGGGACCAATGAGCAGTTCTTC
j_call: TRBJ2-1
v_call: TRBV19
d_call: NA
clone_size: NA

cdr3_aa: CSVADNTGELFF
cdr3_nt: TGCAGCGTTGCGGACAACACCGGGGAGCTGTTTTTT
j_call: TRBJ2-2
v_call: TRBV29-1
d_call: NA
clone_size: NA

cdr3_aa: CASSLVLAGEETQYF
cdr3_nt: TGTGCCAGCAGCTTAGTACTAGCGGGGGAAGAGACCCAGTACTTC
j_call: TRBJ2-5
v_call: TRBV7-9
d_call: TRBD2
clone_size: NA

cdr3_aa: CASSWGQLQETQYF
cdr3_nt: TGTGCCAGCAGTTGGGGACAGCTACAAGAGACCCAGTACTTC
j_call: TRBJ2-5
v_call: TRBV7-9
d_call: TRBD1
clone_size: NA

cdr3_aa: CASSIGADTQYF
cdr3_nt: TGTGCCAGCAGCATAGGGGCAGATACGCAGTATTTT
j_call: TRBJ2-3
v_call: TRBV7-9
d_call: NA
clone_size: NA

cdr3_aa: CASSQGGRIGEQFF
cdr3_nt: TGTGCCAGCAGCCAGGGGGGCAGGATTGGTGAGCAGTTCTTC
j_call: TRBJ2-1
v_call: TRBV4-2
d_call: NA
clone_size: NA

cdr3_aa: CASSLGDSSYGAFF
cdr3_nt: TGTGCCAGCAGCTTGGGGGACAGTTCATACGGAGCTTTCTTT
j_call: TRBJ1-1
v_call: TRBV5-8
d_call: TRBD1
clone_size: NA

cdr3_aa: CASSIWSGRAEAFF
cdr3_nt: TGTGCCAGTAGTATATGGTCGGGGAGGGCTGAAGCTTTCTTT
j_call: TRBJ1-1
v_call: TRBV19
d_call: NA
clone_size: NA

cdr3_aa: CASSPPGPNTGELFF
cdr3_nt: TGTGCCAGCAGCCCCCCAGGTCCAAACACCGGGGAGCTGTTTTTT
j_call: TRBJ2-2
v_call: TRBV13
d_call: NA
clone_size: NA

cdr3_aa: CASSPTGPHYEQYF
cdr3_nt: TGTGCCAGCAGTCCCACCGGGCCCCACTACGAGCAGTACTTC
j_call: TRBJ2-7
v_call: TRBV27
d_call: NA
clone_size: NA

cdr3_aa: CASSLMGLTSTDTQYF
cdr3_nt: TGTGCCAGCAGCTTAATGGGCCTTACTAGCACAGATACGCAGTATTTT
j_call: TRBJ2-3
v_call: TRBV7-3
d_call: NA
clone_size: NA

cdr3_aa: CASSPPQGLGQGIGEQYF
cdr3_nt: TGTGCCAGCAGCCCCCCACAGGGTTTGGGACAGGGGATAGGCGAGCAGTACTTC
j_call: TRBJ2-7
v_call: TRBV4-2
d_call: TRBD1
clone_size: NA

cdr3_aa: CASGTTGNYGYTF
cdr3_nt: TGTGCCAGCGGGACCACCGGGAACTATGGCTACACCTTC
j_call: TRBJ1-2
v_call: TRBV6-1
d_call: NA
clone_size: NA

cdr3_aa: CASSLDASHTGELFF
cdr3_nt: TGTGCCAGCAGCTTAGATGCTAGCCACACCGGGGAGCTGTTTTTT
j_call: TRBJ2-2
v_call: TRBV7-3
d_call: NA
clone_size: NA

cdr3_aa: CASSPGPQETQYF
cdr3_nt: TGTGCCAGCTCACCAGGACCGCAAGAGACCCAGTACTTC
j_call: TRBJ2-5
v_call: TRBV18
d_call: NA
clone_size: NA

cdr3_aa: CASSLDSYEQYF
cdr3_nt: TGTGCCAGCAGCCTTGACAGCTACGAGCAGTACTTC
j_call: TRBJ2-7
v_call: TRBV6-5
d_call: NA
clone_size: few

cdr3_aa: CASSRPGEYTEAFF
cdr3_nt: TGCGCCAGCAGCCGGCCGGGGGAGTACACTGAAGCTTTCTTT
j_call: TRBJ1-1
v_call: TRBV4-3
d_call: NA
clone_size: NA

cdr3_aa: CASSLGTGKGSGELFF
cdr3_nt: TGTGCCAGCAGTTTAGGGACAGGGAAGGGATCCGGGGAGCTGTTTTTT
j_call: TRBJ2-2
v_call: TRBV27
d_call: TRBD1
clone_size: NA

cdr3_aa: CASSEARSSYEQYF
cdr3_nt: TGTGCCAGCAGTGAAGCGCGGAGCTCCTACGAGCAGTACTTC
j_call: TRBJ2-7
v_call: TRBV6-1
d_call: NA
clone_size: NA

cdr3_aa: CASSLGIRDTQYF
cdr3_nt: TGTGCCAGCAGCTTGGGAATTCGGGATACGCAGTATTTT
j_call: TRBJ2-3
v_call: TRBV7-6
d_call: NA
clone_size: NA

cdr3_aa: CAIRTGNEAKNIQYF
cdr3_nt: TGTGCCATCAGAACAGGGAATGAGGCCAAAAACATTCAGTACTTC
j_call: TRBJ2-4
v_call: TRBV10-3
d_call: NA
clone_size: NA

cdr3_aa: CASSFGGLPGNTIYF
cdr3_nt: TGTGCCAGCAGCTTCGGGGGACTGCCTGGAAACACCATATATTTT
j_call: TRBJ1-3
v_call: TRBV7-2
d_call: NA
clone_size: NA

cdr3_aa: CASSPGTEAYEQYF
cdr3_nt: TGTGCCAGCAGCCCAGGGACAGAAGCCTACGAGCAGTACTTC
j_call: TRBJ2-7
v_call: TRBV7-9
d_call: TRBD1
clone_size: NA

cdr3_aa: CASSGRTGEAFF
cdr3_nt: TGTGCCAGCAGCGGACGGACAGGCGAAGCTTTCTTT
j_call: TRBJ1-1
v_call: TRBV9
d_call: TRBD1
clone_size: NA

cdr3_aa: CASSPGQGVGNTQYF
cdr3_nt: TGTGCCAGCAGCCCGGGACAGGGGGTCGGGAATACGCAGTATTTT
j_call: TRBJ2-3
v_call: TRBV5-4
d_call: TRBD1
clone_size: once

cdr3_aa: CASTDLTYNEQFF
cdr3_nt: TGCGCCAGCACGGACTTAACCTACAATGAGCAGTTCTTC
j_call: TRBJ2-1
v_call: TRBV5-1
d_call: NA
clone_size: NA

cdr3_aa: CASSLGVGAAYGYTF
cdr3_nt: TGTGCCAGCAGCTTAGGAGTGGGGGCCGCCTATGGCTACACCTTC
j_call: TRBJ1-2
v_call: TRBV7-9
d_call: NA
clone_size: NA

cdr3_aa: CASSSYSENEQFF
cdr3_nt: TGTGCCAGCAGCTCCTATAGTGAAAATGAGCAGTTCTTC
j_call: TRBJ2-1
v_call: TRBV13
d_call: NA
clone_size: NA

cdr3_aa: CASSSRTGGTGNTIYF
cdr3_nt: TGTGCCAGCAGTTCTCGGACAGGGGGCACTGGAAACACCATATATTTT
j_call: TRBJ1-3
v_call: TRBV6-6
d_call: TRBD1
clone_size: NA

cdr3_aa: CASSLRLAGGRSYNEQFF
cdr3_nt: TGTGCCAGCAGTTTACGACTAGCGGGGGGGAGATCCTACAATGAGCAGTTCTTC
j_call: TRBJ2-1
v_call: TRBV27
d_call: TRBD2
clone_size: NA

cdr3_aa: CASRFRGSHEQYF
cdr3_nt: TGTGCCAGCAGGTTTCGAGGTTCCCACGAGCAGTACTTC
j_call: TRBJ2-7
v_call: TRBV6-1
d_call: NA
clone_size: NA

cdr3_aa: CASSLRVDEKHEQFF
cdr3_nt: TGTGCCAGCAGCTTAAGAGTAGATGAGAAGCATGAGCAGTTCTTC
j_call: TRBJ2-1
v_call: TRBV7-9
d_call: NA
clone_size: NA

cdr3_aa: CASSSWGGHGNEQFF
cdr3_nt: TGTGCCAGCAGCTCTTGGGGGGGGCACGGCAATGAGCAGTTCTTC
j_call: TRBJ2-1
v_call: TRBV5-4
d_call: NA
clone_size: NA

cdr3_aa: CASSPPSAGEDEQFF
cdr3_nt: TGTGCCAGCTCACCACCGTCCGCGGGTGAAGATGAGCAGTTCTTC
j_call: TRBJ2-1
v_call: TRBV18
d_call: NA
clone_size: NA

cdr3_aa: CASSHGQGAYEQYF
cdr3_nt: TGTGCCAGCAGTCACGGACAGGGCGCCTACGAGCAGTACTTC
j_call: TRBJ2-7
v_call: TRBV6-5
d_call: TRBD1
clone_size: NA

cdr3_aa: CASSLVGRGPPYEQYF
cdr3_nt: TGTGCCAGCAGCTTAGTTGGGAGGGGGCCCCCCTACGAGCAGTACTTC
j_call: TRBJ2-7
v_call: TRBV7-9
d_call: NA
clone_size: NA

cdr3_aa: CASSFPGGQETQYF
cdr3_nt: TGTGCCAGTAGTTTCCCAGGGGGCCAGGAGACCCAGTACTTC
j_call: TRBJ2-5
v_call: TRBV28
d_call: TRBD1
clone_size: few

cdr3_aa: CASSLFSTTNYGYTF
cdr3_nt: TGTGCCAGCAGTTTATTCTCTACCACTAACTATGGCTACACCTTC
j_call: TRBJ1-2
v_call: TRBV27
d_call: NA
clone_size: NA

cdr3_aa: CASSLGRLNSGGATDTQYF
cdr3_nt: TGTGCCAGCAGCTTAGGGAGACTCAATAGCGGGGGGGCAACAGATACGCAGTATTTT
j_call: TRBJ2-3
v_call: TRBV11-2
d_call: TRBD2
clone_size: NA

cdr3_aa: CASILVGGPLGEQYF
cdr3_nt: TGTGCCAGCATCCTAGTGGGGGGCCCGCTGGGCGAGCAGTACTTC
j_call: TRBJ2-7
v_call: TRBV2
d_call: NA
clone_size: NA

cdr3_aa: CASSFRGSREVDEQFF
cdr3_nt: TGTGCCAGCAGCTTTCGCGGTAGCCGAGAGGTAGATGAGCAGTTCTTC
j_call: TRBJ2-1
v_call: TRBV5-5
d_call: NA
clone_size: NA

cdr3_aa: CASSLAGEAGVRTEAFF
cdr3_nt: TGTGCCAGCAGCTTGGCCGGGGAGGCGGGGGTGCGCACTGAAGCTTTCTTT
j_call: TRBJ1-1
v_call: TRBV5-8
d_call: NA
clone_size: NA

cdr3_aa: CASSLGLNTEAFF
cdr3_nt: TGTGCCAGCAGCTTAGGACTGAACACTGAAGCTTTCTTT
j_call: TRBJ1-1
v_call: TRBV11-2
d_call: NA
clone_size: few

cdr3_aa: CASSLGALSYEQYF
cdr3_nt: TGTGCCAGCAGCTTGGGGGCGCTCTCCTACGAGCAGTACTTC
j_call: TRBJ2-7
v_call: TRBV5-4
d_call: NA
clone_size: NA

cdr3_aa: CASSWAGLTEAFF
cdr3_nt: TGCGCCAGCAGCTGGGCAGGGTTGACTGAAGCTTTCTTT
j_call: TRBJ1-1
v_call: TRBV5-1
d_call: NA
clone_size: NA

cdr3_aa: CASSYSQQETQYF
cdr3_nt: TGTGCCAGCAGTTACTCGCAGCAAGAGACCCAGTACTTC
j_call: TRBJ2-5
v_call: TRBV6-5
d_call: NA
clone_size: few

cdr3_aa: CASTADGSYGYTF
cdr3_nt: TGTGCCAGCACCGCCGACGGCTCATATGGCTACACCTTC
j_call: TRBJ1-2
v_call: TRBV5-4
d_call: NA
clone_size: once

cdr3_aa: CASSAGQGVRELFF
cdr3_nt: TGTGCCAGCAGCGCGGGACAGGGGGTCCGGGAGCTGTTTTTT
j_call: TRBJ2-2
v_call: TRBV9
d_call: TRBD1
clone_size: NA